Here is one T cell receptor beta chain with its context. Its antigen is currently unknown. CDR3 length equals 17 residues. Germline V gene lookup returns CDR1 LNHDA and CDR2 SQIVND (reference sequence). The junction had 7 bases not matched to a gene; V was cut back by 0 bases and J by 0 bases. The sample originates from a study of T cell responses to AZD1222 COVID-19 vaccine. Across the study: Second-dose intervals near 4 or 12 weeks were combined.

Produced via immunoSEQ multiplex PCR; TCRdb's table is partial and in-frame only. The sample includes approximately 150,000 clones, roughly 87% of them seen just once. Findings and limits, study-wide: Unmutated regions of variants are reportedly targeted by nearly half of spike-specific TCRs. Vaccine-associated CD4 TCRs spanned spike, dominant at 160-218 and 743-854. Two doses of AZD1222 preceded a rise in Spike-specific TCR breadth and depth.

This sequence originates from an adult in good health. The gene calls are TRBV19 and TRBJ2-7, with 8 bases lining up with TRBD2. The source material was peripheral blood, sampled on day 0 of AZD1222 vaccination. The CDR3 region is CASSIEAGDTYSYEQYF. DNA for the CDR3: TGTGCCAGTAGTATAGAAGCGGGAGACACTTACTCCTACGAGCAGTACTTC.